The following is a T cell receptor (beta chain) sequence with its context. What it binds is unknown. Only in-frame clones appear in the TCRdb table, and some are missing; sequencing was by immunoSEQ multiplex PCR. The sample includes about 28,000 clones, more than 70% of them seen just once. This entry belongs to a study of a mutant IDH1 vaccine in newly diagnosed glioma. V lost 2 bases to trimming and J lost 0 bases, with 16 bases between them. The CDR3 length is 17 residues. Germline CDR1 PRHDT, CDR2 FYEKMQ (reference sequence). Time point indicated: week 5, during vaccination. Every vaccine dose comprised 300 ug of mutant IDH1 20-mer peptide plus topical imiquimod. Donors had new IDH1-mutant astrocytomas of WHO grade 3 or 4 (ATRX-lost).

Sequencing was performed on PBMCs, taken from a glioma patient whose treatment included an IDH1 peptide vaccine. This sequence joins TRBV13 and TRBJ1-1; unclear D gene. The sequence was collected from a man aged 18 to 30 with glioma. The CDR3, as DNA: TGTGCCAGCAGCTTAATCGCGGGGTCCCGCATGAACACTGAAGCTTTCTTT. It encodes CASSLIAGSRMNTEAFF. The full variable domain, with the rest looked up from reference TRBV13 and TRBJ1-1, is AAGVIQSPRHLIKEKRETATLKCYPIPRHDTVYWYQQGPGQDPQFLISFYEKMQSDKGSIPDRFSAQQFSDYHSELNMSSLELGDSALYFCASSLIAGSRMNTEAFFGQGTRLTVV.